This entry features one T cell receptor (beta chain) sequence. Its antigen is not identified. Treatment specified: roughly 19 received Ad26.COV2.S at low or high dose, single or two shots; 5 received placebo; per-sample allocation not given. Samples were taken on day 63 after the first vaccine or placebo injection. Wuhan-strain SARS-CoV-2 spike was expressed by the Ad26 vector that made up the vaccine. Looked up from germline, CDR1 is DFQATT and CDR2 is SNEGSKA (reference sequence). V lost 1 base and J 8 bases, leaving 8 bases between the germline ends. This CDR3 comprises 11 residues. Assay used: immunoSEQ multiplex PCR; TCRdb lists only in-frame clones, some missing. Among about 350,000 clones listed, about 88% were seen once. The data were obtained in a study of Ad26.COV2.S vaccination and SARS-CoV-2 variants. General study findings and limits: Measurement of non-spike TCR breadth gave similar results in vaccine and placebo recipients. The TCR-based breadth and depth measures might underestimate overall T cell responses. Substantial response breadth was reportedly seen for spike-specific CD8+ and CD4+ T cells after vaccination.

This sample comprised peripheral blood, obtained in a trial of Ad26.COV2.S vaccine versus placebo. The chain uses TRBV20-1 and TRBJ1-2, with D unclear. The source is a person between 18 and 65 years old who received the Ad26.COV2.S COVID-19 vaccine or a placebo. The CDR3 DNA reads TGCAGTGCTAGAGTTGTGGGGGGCTACACCTTC. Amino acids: CSARVVGGYTF.